Shown below are 31 T cell receptor beta chains from a single sample sequenced in a study of blood T cell repertoires in COVID-19. Sequencing used immunoSEQ multiplex PCR; TCRdb keeps in-frame clones, though not all of them. The sample holds around 420,000 clones, approximately 88% seen once. What was sequenced was PBMCs or T cells enriched from blood (not recorded which). All receptors derive from a woman aged 40 to 50 with acute COVID-19.

Worth noting for this clone: This CDR3 is also generated by other DNA sequences in the sample. This rearrangement joins TRBV5-1 to TRBJ1-1, with D tentatively TRBD1 (6 bases). This CDR3 spans 13 amino acids. Trimming cost V 2 bases and J 1 base, with 6 bases left between them. CDR1 SGHRS and CDR2 YFSETQ come from the germline V gene. The CDR3 region is CASSLQGNTEAFF. Written as DNA, the CDR3 is TGCGCCAGCAGCTTACAGGGGAACACTGAAGCTTTCTTT.

The J gene is TRBJ1-6, the V gene TRBV5-1; 7 nucleotides agree with TRBD1. This CDR3 is built from 14 residues. The V gene end was trimmed by 0 bases and the J gene end by 9 bases; junction bases not matched to a gene: 3. The germline CDR1 and CDR2 sequences are SGHRS and YFSETQ. The CDR3 DNA sequence: TGCGCCAGCAGCTTGGACAGGGGAGCTTCACCCCTCCACTTT. Translation gives CASSLDRGASPLHF.

V is TRBV5-1 and J is TRBJ1-4; a weak D match, TRBD1 (5 bases). Trimming cost V 2 bases and J 5 bases, with 10 bases left between them. There are 14 residues in the CDR3. Germline V gene sequence: CDR1 SGHRS, CDR2 YFSETQ. The CDR3 nucleotides are TGCGCCAGCAGCTTTCTGGGGCTCAATGAAAAACTGTTTTTT. Residues: CASSFLGLNEKLFF.

This clone was counted once. The chain uses TRBV11-3 and TRBJ2-7; D unclear. Germline V gene data show CDR1 as SGHNT and CDR2 as YENEEA. Trimming stripped 1 base from V and 6 bases from J, with 10 bases between. CDR3 length: 13 amino acids. In DNA, the CDR3 is TGTGCCAGCAGCTTAGTCTCCAGAGGCGAGCAGTACTTC. Amino acids: CASSLVSRGEQYF.

The V and J genes are TRBV29-1 and TRBJ2-1; D possibly corresponds to TRBD2 (6 bases). The CDR3 sequence is 12 residues long. The germline V gene encodes CDR1 SQVTM and CDR2 ANQGSEA. V lost 6 bases and J lost 10, with 16 bases in between. The CDR3 loop reads CSVAQGLDEQFF. The CDR3 DNA sequence: TGCAGCGTAGCCCAGGGACTGGACGAGCAGTTCTTC.

This chain uses TRBV12-2 with TRBJ2-1; the tabulated D call, TRBD2, remains unverified against the DNA. TRBV12-2 is a known pseudogene. The CDR3 is made up of 15 amino acids. In nucleotides, the CDR3 is TGTGCAAGTCGCTCACCGACTAGCGGGGTCGATGAGCAGTTCTTC. Amino acids: CASRSPTSGVDEQFF.

The chain couples TRBV30 to TRBJ2-7; 10 bases fit TRBD1. The CDR3 has 17 residues. V lost 0 bases and J lost 1; bases outside the gene matches: 9. In germline, CDR1 is GTSNPN, CDR2 SVGIG (reference sequence). The CDR3 DNA is TGTGCCTGGAGTGTACATTCGACAGGGGGCAGGTCCTACGAGCAGTACTTC. It codes for CAWSVHSTGGRSYEQYF.

The CDR3, as DNA: TGTGCCAGTAGTACGTTACGGGACAGGAACACTGAAGCTTTCTTT. It encodes CASSTLRDRNTEAFF. This chain connects TRBV19 to TRBJ1-1, with 7 bases lining up with TRBD1. Germline lookup yields CDR1 LNHDA and CDR2 SQIVND (reference sequence). The V segment lost 4 bases and the J segment 1 base; nucleotides outside the gene matches: 6. CDR3 length: 15 amino acids. Filled out from reference TRBV19 and TRBJ1-1, the complete variable domain reads DGGITQSPKYLFRKEGQNVTLSCEQNLNHDAMYWYRQDPGQGLRLIYYSQIVNDFQKGDIAEGYSVSREKKESFPLTVTSAQKNPTAFYLCASSTLRDRNTEAFFGQGTRLTVV.

This chain connects TRBV30 to TRBJ1-2; 7 bases are a match to TRBD1. Germline V gene sequence: CDR1 GTSNPN, CDR2 SVGIG (reference sequence). V was pared by 5 bases and J by 2 bases, with 14 bases of the junction left unmatched. CDR3 length: 16 residues. CDR3: CAWWSPGDRINYGYTF. CDR3 DNA: TGTGCCTGGTGGTCCCCCGGGGACAGAATAAACTATGGCTACACCTTC.

V gene TRBV5-6 combines with J gene TRBJ1-2, with D uncertain. Per the germline V gene, CDR1 is SGHDT and CDR2 is YYEEEE. The CDR3 has 15 amino acids. Trimming took 4 bases from V and 4 from J, leaving 17 bases between them. Here the CDR3 DNA reads TGTGCCAGCAGCCCAACCCTCGAGGGCTTCTATGGCTACACCTTC. Protein sequence: CASSPTLEGFYGYTF.

The rearrangement uses TRBV7-9 and TRBJ1-1, with 8 nucleotides matching TRBD1. Germline V gene sequence: CDR1 SEHNR, CDR2 FQNEAQ (reference sequence). V was clipped by 5 bases and J by 0 bases; unmatched bases: 11. CDR3 length: 17 amino acids. CDR3 residues: CASSPPNRGTMNTEAFF. The CDR3 DNA follows: TGTGCCAGCAGCCCGCCCAACAGGGGGACCATGAACACTGAAGCTTTCTTT.

The chain has TRBV2 and TRBJ2-5; tentative D call: TRBD1 (6 bases). The CDR3 is made up of 13 amino acids. CDR1 and CDR2 from the germline V gene are SNHLY and FYNNEI. V gave up 10 bases and J gave up 5 bases, with 17 bases separating them. The CDR3 loop reads CATRQRGFETQYF. The CDR3 DNA is TGTGCCACTCGACAAAGGGGGTTTGAGACCCAGTACTTC.

The rearrangement uses TRBV6-5 and TRBJ1-2; TRBD1 aligns across 8 bases. CDR1 and CDR2 from the germline V gene are MNHEY and SVGAGI. J lost 8 bases, V lost 6 bases, and 11 bases had no gene match. This CDR3 is built from 14 residues. This CDR3 is CASSGRDRLGGYTF. The CDR3 DNA follows: TGTGCCAGCAGCGGCCGGGACAGGCTGGGGGGCTACACCTTC.

In nucleotides, the CDR3 is TGTGCCAGCTCAGGGGTTTCACCCCTCCACTTT. Translation: CASSGVSPLHF. The chain combines TRBV3-1 (or the pseudogene TRBV3-2) with TRBJ1-6; D is perhaps TRBD1 (6 bases). The CDR3 runs 11 residues. Trimming cost V 8 bases and J 9 bases, with 8 bases left between them. Germline V gene lookup returns CDR1 LGHDT and CDR2 YNNKEL (reference sequence).

The gene calls are TRBV19 and TRBJ1-1; 9 bases line up with TRBD1. The junction had 6 bases not matched to a gene; V was cut back by 2 bases and J by 5 bases. Germline V gene sequence: CDR1 LNHDA, CDR2 SQIVND (reference sequence). This CDR3 has 15 amino acids. Here the CDR3 DNA reads TGTGCCAGTAGTATAAGAGGACAGGGGATGACTGAAGCTTTCTTT. It yields the protein CASSIRGQGMTEAFF.

The chain joins TRBV18 to TRBJ1-4; TRBD1 aligns across 9 bases. CDR3 length: 14 amino acids. The trim removed 6 bases at V and 6 bases at J, leaving 5 bases unmatched. Per germline, CDR1 KGHSH and CDR2 LQKENI. For the CDR3, the DNA is TGTGCCAGCTCGCCCGGGACAGGGTATGAAAAACTGTTTTTT. Protein: CASSPGTGYEKLFF.

The chain couples TRBV2 to TRBJ2-5; 8 nucleotides line up with TRBD1. This CDR3 spans 12 amino acids. In germline, CDR1 is SNHLY, CDR2 FYNNEI. Trimming cost V 5 bases and J 5 bases; bases outside gene matches: 1. The CDR3 region is CASSRTGETQYF. In nucleotides, the CDR3 is TGTGCCAGCAGTAGGACAGGGGAGACCCAGTACTTC. The complete variable domain, with remaining parts taken from reference TRBV2 and TRBJ2-5, reads EPEVTQTPSHQVTQMGQEVILRCVPISNHLYFYWYRQILGQKVEFLVSFYNNEISEKSEIFDDQFSVERPDGSNFTLKIRSTKLEDSAMYFCASSRTGETQYFGPGTRLLVL.

The chain links TRBV27 to TRBJ2-5, with 10 nucleotides matching TRBD1. Germline values: CDR1 MNHEY, CDR2 SMNVEV (reference sequence). The V segment lost 6 bases and the J segment 7 bases; nucleotides outside the gene matches: 8. The CDR3 runs to 14 residues. Written as DNA, the CDR3 is TGTGCCAGCAGGTCGGGACAGGGGACCGCGACCCAGTACTTC. This translates into CASRSGQGTATQYF.

Points on this clone: Other DNA sequences in this sample translate to the same CDR3. The V and J genes are TRBV24-1 and TRBJ2-3; 10 bases align to TRBD2. The germline V gene encodes CDR1 KGHDR and CDR2 SFDVKD. The CDR3 is made up of 13 amino acids. V lost 10 bases and J lost 2; bases outside the gene matches: 2. The CDR3 DNA reads as TGTGCCACTAGCGGGGGGTCCACAGATACGCAGTATTTT. Its translation: CATSGGSTDTQYF.

The genes are TRBV24-1 and TRBJ2-5; D unresolved. The length of the CDR3 is 9 residues. The germline gives CDR1 KGHDR, CDR2 SFDVKD. The ends were cut back, 9 bases at V and 5 bases at J, with 3 bases in the middle. The CDR3 region has the DNA TGTGCCACCGAGGAGACCCAGTACTTC. Translating it yields CATEETQYF.

The chain couples TRBV5-4 to TRBJ2-1; TRBD1 agrees at 7 bases. Germline CDR1 SGHNT, CDR2 YYREEE (reference sequence). The V gene end was trimmed by 0 bases and the J gene end by 2 bases; junction bases not matched to a gene: 8. CDR3 size: 17 residues. CDR3 residues: CASSLEVVGGPYNEQFF. Here the CDR3 DNA reads TGTGCCAGCAGCTTGGAGGTCGTAGGGGGCCCCTACAATGAGCAGTTCTTC.

The chain employs TRBV6-6 and TRBJ1-1, with D possibly matching TRBD1 (6 bases). The germline V gene has CDR1 MNHNY and CDR2 SVGAGI (reference sequence). This CDR3 comprises 13 residues. Trimming shortened V by 8 bases and J by 4 bases, and 14 bases separated the two germline ends. DNA for the CDR3: TGTGCCAGCCGAAACAGGGAATCCACTGAAGCTTTCTTT. As protein: CASRNRESTEAFF.

The chain combines TRBV2 with TRBJ1-2; D unclear. V lost 4 bases and J 0 bases, leaving 9 bases between the germline ends. Germline V gene lookup returns CDR1 SNHLY and CDR2 FYNNEI. CDR3 length equals 14 residues. The CDR3 is CASSVQTSNYGYTF. CDR3 nucleotides: TGTGCCAGCAGTGTCCAGACATCTAACTATGGCTACACCTTC.

The chain is built from TRBV7-7 and TRBJ2-3; tentative D call: TRBD1 (6 bases). The germline gives CDR1 SSHAT, CDR2 FNYEAQ (reference sequence). V was shortened by 2 bases and J by 6 bases, with 12 bases between the two germline ends. This CDR3 is built from 14 residues. CDR3 amino acids: CASSLRGHVDTQYF. In nucleotides, the CDR3 is TGTGCCAGCAGCTTACGGGGACATGTGGATACGCAGTATTTT.

The J gene is TRBJ1-6, the V gene TRBV20-1; no definite D call. The V end was cut by 6 bases, the J end by 7 bases, with 19 bases between. Germline loops: CDR1 DFQATT, CDR2 SNEGSKA (reference sequence). This CDR3 is built from 15 residues. CDR3 nucleotide sequence: TGCAGTGCAAGTCCTATCTTTGTAGCCAATTCACCCCTCCACTTT. Protein sequence: CSASPIFVANSPLHF.

J is TRBJ1-1 and V is TRBV6-5, with TRBD1 matching 8 bases. V shed 6 bases, J shed 1 base, and the junction held 4 bases outside the gene matches. CDR1 is MNHEY and CDR2 is SVGAGI in the germline V gene. The CDR3 covers 14 residues. CDR3: CASRRGTGNTEAFF. DNA for the CDR3: TGTGCCAGCAGACGAGGGACAGGGAACACTGAAGCTTTCTTT.

This chain uses TRBV5-1 with TRBJ2-5; TRBD2 agrees at 10 bases. Trimming took 5 bases from V and 4 from J; bases not matched to a gene: 11. CDR1 SGHRS and CDR2 YFSETQ come from the germline V gene. The CDR3 has 16 residues. Here the CDR3 reads CASRPSGGAEGETQYF. CDR3 coding DNA: TGCGCCAGCAGACCCAGCGGGGGGGCGGAGGGAGAGACCCAGTACTTC.

Here the CDR3 reads CASSPRRYGDRGNTEAFF. In DNA, the CDR3 is TGTGCCAGCAGCCCACGACGATACGGAGACAGGGGCAACACTGAAGCTTTCTTT. The chain is built from TRBV7-9 and TRBJ1-1, with TRBD1 matching 8 bases. This CDR3 is built from 18 residues. Germline values: CDR1 SEHNR, CDR2 FQNEAQ (reference sequence). J lost 2 bases, V lost 5 bases, and 16 bases had no gene match.

This chain connects TRBV7-8 to TRBJ1-4; TRBD1 matches at 10 bases. Germline V gene sequence: CDR1 SGHVS, CDR2 FQNEAQ. The CDR3 totals 14 residues. Unmatched junction bases numbered 2, after V lost 3 bases and J lost 7 bases. This CDR3 is CASSFRDRGEKLFF. CDR3 DNA sequence: TGTGCCAGCAGCTTCCGGGACAGGGGTGAAAAACTGTTTTTT.

This sequence joins TRBV5-4 and TRBJ2-7; 8 bases match TRBD1. The CDR3 has 15 residues. The J segment lost 0 bases and the V segment lost 4 bases, leaving 6 bases of the junction unmatched. Looked up from germline, CDR1 is SGHNT and CDR2 is YYREEE (reference sequence). Here the CDR3 reads CASSPRTGTSYEQYF. In nucleotides, the CDR3 is TGTGCCAGCAGCCCGCGGACAGGGACCTCCTACGAGCAGTACTTC.

This sequence joins TRBV6-5 and TRBJ2-2; 11 nucleotides match TRBD1. CDR1 MNHEY and CDR2 SVGAGI come from the germline V gene. The CDR3 has 14 amino acids. V lost 6 bases, J lost 4 bases, and 1 base stayed unmatched. The CDR3 is CASRGQGVTGELFF. The CDR3 region has the DNA TGTGCCAGCAGGGGACAGGGGGTCACCGGGGAGCTGTTTTTT.